This entry concerns a single T cell receptor beta chain. Its antigen remains unidentified. The data derive from a study of cytomegalovirus exposure and HLA in healthy donors. Looking at the study overall: An analysis done earlier identified about 120 million unique TCR beta sequences from about 179 million T cells.

The CDR3 has 18 amino acids. Germline CDR1 and CDR2: SEHNR and FQNEAQ (reference sequence). V lost 5 bases to trimming and J lost 0 bases; unmatched junction nucleotides: 14. Whole-study findings and limits: Most subjects' HLA-A and HLA-B alleles were reportedly predicted from TCR beta sequences. Previously analyzed data showed that most TCR beta V segments were productive at a frequency of about 87% or about 30%.

The PCR employed 60 Vbeta primers together with 13 Jbeta primers. TCRdb's copy holds only in-frame clones and misses some; the assay was immunoSEQ multiplex PCR. The data show over 55,000 clones, 80% seen once. This chain joins TRBV7-9 and TRBJ2-3, with 7 bases lining up with TRBD1. Sequencing was performed on PBMCs. The sequence derives from a male donor in good health and CMV-seronegative. CDR3 coding DNA: TGTGCCAGCAGCCGCCGGGACGGTGGGACAGATAGCACAGATACGCAGTATTTT. This translates into CASSRRDGGTDSTDTQYF.